This T cell receptor beta chain was profiled in a study of human T cells and chemical hapten exposure. Described time point: patch test 1, 2 weeks after DPC sensitization. Treatment indicated: therapeutic diphenylcyclopropenone sensitization with weekly scalp DPC. TCRdb itself ran the RACE reads through MiXCR, one entry per CDR3 protein. The repertoire holds about 340,000 distinct CDR3 sequences, with roughly 6.9% as singletons. Trimming cost V 0 bases and J 15 bases, with 15 bases left between them. The CDR3 extends over 13 amino acids. Germline V lookup: CDR1 ENHRY, CDR2 SYGVKD. The receptor comes from a woman younger than 30 with alopecia areata. Some clones in this sample may be carry-over from other donors' samples. This material consisted of whole blood, taken in connection with sensitization to the hapten diphenylcyclopropenone (DPC). This chain links TRBV10-3 with TRBJ2-4, with a weak D call TRBD1 (6 bases). The CDR3 loop is CAISESPEAGVYF. In nucleotides, the CDR3 is TGTGCCATCAGTGAGTCGCCAGAGGCAGGGGTGTACTTC.